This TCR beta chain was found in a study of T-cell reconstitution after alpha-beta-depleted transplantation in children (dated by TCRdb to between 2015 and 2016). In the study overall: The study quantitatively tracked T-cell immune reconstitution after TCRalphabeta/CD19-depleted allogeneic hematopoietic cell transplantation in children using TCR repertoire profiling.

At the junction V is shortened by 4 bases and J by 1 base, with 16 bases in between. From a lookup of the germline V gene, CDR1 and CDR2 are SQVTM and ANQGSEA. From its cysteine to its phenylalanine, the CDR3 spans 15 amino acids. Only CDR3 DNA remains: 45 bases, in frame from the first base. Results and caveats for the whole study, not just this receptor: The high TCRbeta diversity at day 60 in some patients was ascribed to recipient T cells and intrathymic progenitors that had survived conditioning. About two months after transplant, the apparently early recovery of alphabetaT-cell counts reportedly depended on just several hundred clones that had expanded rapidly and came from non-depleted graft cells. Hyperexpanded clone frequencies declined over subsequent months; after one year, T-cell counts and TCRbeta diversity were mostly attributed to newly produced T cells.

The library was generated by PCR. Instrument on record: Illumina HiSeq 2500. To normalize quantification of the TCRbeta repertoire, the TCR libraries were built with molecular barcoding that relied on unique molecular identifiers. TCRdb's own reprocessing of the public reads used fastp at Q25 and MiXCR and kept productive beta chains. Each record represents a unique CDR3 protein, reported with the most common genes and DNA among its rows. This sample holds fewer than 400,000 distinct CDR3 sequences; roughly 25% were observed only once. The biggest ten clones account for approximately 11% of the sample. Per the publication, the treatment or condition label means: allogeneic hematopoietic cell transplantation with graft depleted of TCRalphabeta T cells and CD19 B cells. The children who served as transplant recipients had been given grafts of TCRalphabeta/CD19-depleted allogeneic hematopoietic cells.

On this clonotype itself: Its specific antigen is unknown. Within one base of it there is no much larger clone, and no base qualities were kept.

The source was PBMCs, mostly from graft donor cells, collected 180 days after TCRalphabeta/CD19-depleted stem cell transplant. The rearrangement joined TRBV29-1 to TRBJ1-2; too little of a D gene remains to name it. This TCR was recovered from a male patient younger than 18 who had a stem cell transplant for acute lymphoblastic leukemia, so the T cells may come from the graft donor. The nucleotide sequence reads TGCAGCGTTGGGGTTAAGTATGGCAGTAACTATGGCTACACCTTC. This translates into CSVGVKYGSNYGYTF.